The rows below give T cell receptor beta chains drawn from one sample of a study of shared clonotypes between healthy human individuals. Measured with immunoSEQ multiplex PCR; TCRdb has only the in-frame clones, and not every one. The repertoire has about 1.1 million clones, roughly 80% of them found once; the top ten carry 0.7% to 0.95%. Sample: memory CD4+ T cells from PBMCs. These receptors were obtained from a man between 18 and 29 years old in good health. Some clones in this sample may be carry-over from other donors' samples. CDR3s leave out the opening cysteine and the closing phenylalanine or tryptophan. Only part of the rows carry a size: once, few, many, or a class if the clone is expanded.

abundance: NA; v_gene: TRBV7-9; j_gene: TRBJ2-1; CDR3aa: ASSPIWTHEQF
abundance: NA; v_gene: TRBV28; j_gene: TRBJ1-1; CDR3aa: ASSLIGPAGGLNTEAF
abundance: few; v_gene: TRBV5-1; j_gene: TRBJ1-4; CDR3aa: ASSPPMGQPNEKLF
abundance: NA; v_gene: TRBV20-1; j_gene: TRBJ2-5; CDR3aa: SAGRETQY
abundance: NA; v_gene: TRBV29-1; j_gene: TRBJ1-2; CDR3aa: SVARQSNYGYT
abundance: NA; v_gene: TRBV7-8; j_gene: TRBJ2-7; CDR3aa: ASSLASGRTYEQY
abundance: few; v_gene: TRBV7-8; j_gene: TRBJ2-5; CDR3aa: ASSLGAFERRETQY
abundance: NA; v_gene: TRBV5-1; j_gene: TRBJ2-7; CDR3aa: ASSLNRDRDYEQY
abundance: NA; v_gene: TRBV7-8; j_gene: TRBJ1-2; CDR3aa: ASSFRGDYGYT
abundance: NA; v_gene: TRBV11-3; j_gene: TRBJ2-3; CDR3aa: ASSSRTTDTQY
abundance: NA; v_gene: TRBV4-2; j_gene: TRBJ2-7; CDR3aa: ASSQGVQGWDEQY
abundance: once; v_gene: TRBV4-1; j_gene: TRBJ2-1; CDR3aa: ASSQAPTTSGRGNEQF
abundance: NA; v_gene: TRBV29-1; j_gene: TRBJ1-1; CDR3aa: SVEPGWGMNTEAF
abundance: few; v_gene: TRBV5-1; j_gene: TRBJ1-1; CDR3aa: ASSVDRANTEAF
abundance: few; v_gene: TRBV19; j_gene: TRBJ1-5; CDR3aa: ASSINRGTEPQH
abundance: NA; v_gene: TRBV5-1; j_gene: TRBJ1-2; CDR3aa: ASSLDRSYGYT
abundance: once; v_gene: TRBV27; j_gene: TRBJ2-6; CDR3aa: ASLSLGSGANVLT
abundance: NA; v_gene: TRBV18; j_gene: TRBJ1-4; CDR3aa: ASSPEDRGNEKLF
abundance: NA; v_gene: TRBV28; j_gene: TRBJ2-5; CDR3aa: ASSPQGRETQY
abundance: NA; v_gene: TRBV7-8; j_gene: TRBJ1-5; CDR3aa: ASRSGQVINQPQH
abundance: NA; v_gene: TRBV30; j_gene: TRBJ1-3; CDR3aa: ASSPGNTIY
abundance: NA; v_gene: TRBV4-1; j_gene: TRBJ1-4; CDR3aa: ASSQQGALANEKLF
abundance: NA; v_gene: TRBV27; j_gene: TRBJ2-5; CDR3aa: ASSSLGTGEWKTQY
abundance: few; v_gene: TRBV7-2; j_gene: TRBJ2-7; CDR3aa: ASSLGVGAYEQY
abundance: many; v_gene: TRBV5-4; j_gene: TRBJ2-7; CDR3aa: ASSRWGTTFYEQY
abundance: NA; v_gene: TRBV13; j_gene: TRBJ2-3; CDR3aa: ASSTAFRTDTQY
abundance: NA; v_gene: TRBV11-3; j_gene: TRBJ2-2; CDR3aa: ASSFSGNTGELF
abundance: NA; v_gene: TRBV5-1; j_gene: TRBJ1-5; CDR3aa: ASSLGTNSNQPQH
abundance: NA; v_gene: TRBV7-8; j_gene: TRBJ1-2; CDR3aa: ASSTDGIYGYT
abundance: NA; v_gene: TRBV19; j_gene: TRBJ1-4; CDR3aa: ASTPTGTNEKLF
abundance: NA; v_gene: TRBV27; j_gene: TRBJ2-7; CDR3aa: ASSLPRDSGREQY
abundance: NA; v_gene: TRBV28; j_gene: TRBJ2-5; CDR3aa: AIRGKEQY
abundance: NA; v_gene: TRBV7-2; j_gene: TRBJ2-3; CDR3aa: ASSLRVLAGGTDTQY
abundance: NA; v_gene: TRBV19; j_gene: TRBJ1-1; CDR3aa: ASSMRDRRGEAF
abundance: NA; v_gene: TRBV29-1; j_gene: TRBJ2-5; CDR3aa: SVRHEIWETQY
abundance: many; v_gene: TRBV14; j_gene: TRBJ1-2; CDR3aa: ASSQDRLGVRGGYT
abundance: NA; v_gene: TRBV20-1; j_gene: TRBJ2-7; CDR3aa: SAGQGYEQY
abundance: NA; v_gene: TRBV7-9; j_gene: TRBJ1-1; CDR3aa: ASSLNLYTEAF
abundance: NA; v_gene: TRBV7-2; j_gene: TRBJ1-1; CDR3aa: ASSSQRDTEAF
abundance: few; v_gene: TRBV7-9; j_gene: TRBJ1-4; CDR3aa: ASSLSQGEKLF
abundance: NA; v_gene: TRBV15; j_gene: TRBJ1-4; CDR3aa: ATSRDLIRGTNEKLF
abundance: few; v_gene: TRBV30; j_gene: TRBJ1-2; CDR3aa: AWRGTYGYT
abundance: NA; v_gene: TRBV29-1; j_gene: TRBJ2-7; CDR3aa: SVYRQGNGEQY
abundance: NA; v_gene: TRBV7-2; j_gene: TRBJ2-7; CDR3aa: ASSPGVWSYEQY
abundance: NA; v_gene: TRBV28; j_gene: TRBJ1-5; CDR3aa: ASSLTGGGNQPQH
abundance: NA; v_gene: TRBV27; j_gene: TRBJ2-7; CDR3aa: ASSLSAGGRAYEQY
abundance: NA; v_gene: TRBV9; j_gene: TRBJ2-2; CDR3aa: ASSVAAYTGELF
abundance: NA; v_gene: TRBV5-4; j_gene: TRBJ2-1; CDR3aa: ASSLESSYNEQF
abundance: NA; v_gene: TRBV19; j_gene: TRBJ1-5; CDR3aa: ASSMVDQPQH
abundance: NA; v_gene: TRBV4-2; j_gene: TRBJ1-3; CDR3aa: ASSQDPDSSGNTIY